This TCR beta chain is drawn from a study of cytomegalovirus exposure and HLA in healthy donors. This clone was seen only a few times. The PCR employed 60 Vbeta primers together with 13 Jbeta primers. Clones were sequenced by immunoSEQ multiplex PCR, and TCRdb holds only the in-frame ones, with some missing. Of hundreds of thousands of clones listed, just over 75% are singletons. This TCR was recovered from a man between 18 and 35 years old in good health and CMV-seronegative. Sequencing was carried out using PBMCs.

The DNA for the CDR3 is TGTGCCAGCAGCCGACTATACAATGAGCAGTTCTTC. Protein sequence: CASSRLYNEQFF. V and J are TRBV7-9 and TRBJ2-1; D may be TRBD2 (5 bases). Germline V gives CDR1 SEHNR, CDR2 FQNEAQ (reference sequence). With 5 bases removed from V and 4 bases from J, the gap between germline ends came to 6 bases. The CDR3 is 12 residues long.